This entry concerns a single T cell receptor beta chain. This sample was included in a study of blood T cell repertoires in COVID-19. Whole-study context: The study drew acute and convalescent COVID-19 samples from the United States, Italy and Spain. Sources were T cells, B-cell-depleted T cells, or PBMCs; the material itself was cDNA or gDNA.

Study processing details: Nucleated cell number was recorded as an estimate derived from reference gene primer amplification. TCRdb's table, derived via immunoSEQ multiplex PCR, lists solely in-frame clones and lacks some. Clonal size and the V and J genes are those of that table, whereas D and trimming came from the DNA. The table lists under 50,000 clones, about three quarters of them singletons. Germline loops: CDR1 MNHEY, CDR2 SVGEGT. This CDR3 is 20 amino acids long. Unmatched junction bases numbered 15, after V lost 5 bases and J lost 1 base. V and J are TRBV6-2 or TRBV6-3 and TRBJ2-3; 13 bases line up with TRBD2. The sequencing sample was made of peripheral blood. The source of this sequence is a human donor with active or convalescent COVID-19. The donor label of this sample is uncertain. CDR3 residues: CASSLPGLAGERMGTDTQYF. As DNA, the CDR3 is TGTGCCAGCAGTCTTCCAGGACTAGCGGGAGAAAGGATGGGCACAGATACGCAGTATTTT.